This T cell receptor (gamma chain) was sequenced in a study of Vδ1+ human thymocytes. Study results and caveats: Thymic TRG and TRD repertoires appeared highly polyclonal, with Gaussian CDR3 length distributions.

After removal of 2 bases from V and 0 bases from J, the junction contained 4 bases not matched to a gene. Germline V gene data show CDR1 as EGSNGY and CDR2 as YDSYNSKV. The CDR3 has 14 residues. The template was reverse-transcribed extracted RNA. Pooled V-gene forward primers with one constant-region reverse primer generated the CDR3 amplicons by multiplex PCR. TCRdb re-called the multiplex PCR reads through CATT. The sample carries about 36,000 gamma-chain clones, 20% recorded once. This clone occurred a few times. Its antigen is undetermined. Sequencing was carried out using Vdelta1+ gamma-delta thymocytes from the thymus. Subset here: FACS-sorted CD3+ TCRalphabeta- TCRVdelta1+ TCRVdelta2- thymocytes. The genes are TRGV2 and TRGJ1 or TRGJ2. This receptor was identified in a girl less than two years old who had congenital heart surgery. The CDR3: CATWDEKNYYKKLF. The CDR3 DNA is TGTGCCACCTGGGACGAGAAGAATTATTATAAGAAACTCTTT.